The TCR beta chain described here comes from a study of blood T cell repertoires in COVID-19. Study context: Sites in the United States, Italy and Spain provided acute and convalescent COVID-19 samples.

How the authors handled the data: From reference gene primer amplification, estimates of nucleated cell counts were derived. Using immunoSEQ multiplex PCR, the repertoire was profiled, and TCRdb retains in-frame clones only, with some absent. That table furnishes V, J and clone size, whereas the DNA furnished D and trimming. The repertoire holds under 350,000 clones, with around 90% as singletons. The CDR3 consists of 14 residues. CDR1 and CDR2 (germline): SEHNR, FQNEAQ (reference sequence). Losses at the gene ends were 4 bases for V and 5 bases for J; bases not matched to a gene: 7. Clinical history as reported by participants underpinned cohort assignment. The recovered donors of Cohort 3 showed two negative PCRs, clearance, or symptom resolution.

The receptor comes from a man in his 60s who had recovered from COVID-19. V and J are TRBV7-9 and TRBJ2-7, with 8 bases lining up with TRBD1. The sequencing sample was made of PBMCs or T cells enriched from blood (not recorded which). The CDR3 is CASSSDRELHEQYF. Written as DNA, the CDR3 is TGTGCCAGCAGCTCGGACAGGGAACTCCACGAGCAGTACTTC.